This T cell receptor beta chain was documented in a study of Graves' ophthalmopathy and Graves' hyperthyroidism. Germline V gene lookup returns CDR1 SGHRS and CDR2 YFSETQ. V was clipped by 2 bases and J by 7 bases; unmatched bases: 9. The CDR3 covers 15 residues. The authors amplified TCR beta CDR3 regions, and they did so from RNA transcripts for repertoire sequencing. HTBI-primed first-round RT-PCR preceded second-round multiplex PCR. Each CDR3 protein gets one entry after TCRdb re-called the multiplex PCR reads with MiXCR. The table lists roughly 400,000 distinct CDR3 sequences, just over 15% of them singletons.

V and J are TRBV5-1 and TRBJ2-7, with 10 bases identical to TRBD1. This TCR was sampled from a woman aged 18-35 years with stable Graves' hyperthyroidism. Sequencing used peripheral blood. The CDR3, as DNA: TGCGCCAGCAGCTTACCGGGACAGGGGACTGGTGAGCAGTACTTC. Translating it yields CASSLPGQGTGEQYF.